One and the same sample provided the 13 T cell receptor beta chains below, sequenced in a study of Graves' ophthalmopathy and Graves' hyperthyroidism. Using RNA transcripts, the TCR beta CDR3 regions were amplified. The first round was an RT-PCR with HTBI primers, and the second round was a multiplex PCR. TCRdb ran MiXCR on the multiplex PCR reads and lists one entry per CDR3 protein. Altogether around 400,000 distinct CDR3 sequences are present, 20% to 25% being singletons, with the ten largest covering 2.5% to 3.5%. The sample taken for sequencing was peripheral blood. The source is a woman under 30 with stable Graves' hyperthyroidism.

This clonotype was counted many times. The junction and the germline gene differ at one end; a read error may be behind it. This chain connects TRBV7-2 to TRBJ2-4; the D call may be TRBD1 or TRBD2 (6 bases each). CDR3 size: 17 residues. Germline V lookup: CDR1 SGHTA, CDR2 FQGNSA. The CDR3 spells CASSSRGWGDNDNIKYF. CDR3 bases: TGTGCCAGCAGCTCCAGAGGGTGGGGGGACAACGACAACATTAAGTACTTC. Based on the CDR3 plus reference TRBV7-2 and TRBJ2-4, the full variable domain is GAGVSQSPSNKVTEKGKDVELRCDPISGHTALYWYRQSLGQGLEFLIYFQGNSAPDKSGLPSDRFSAERTGGSVSTLTIQRTQQEDSAVYLCASSSRGWGDNDNIKYFGAGTRLSVL.

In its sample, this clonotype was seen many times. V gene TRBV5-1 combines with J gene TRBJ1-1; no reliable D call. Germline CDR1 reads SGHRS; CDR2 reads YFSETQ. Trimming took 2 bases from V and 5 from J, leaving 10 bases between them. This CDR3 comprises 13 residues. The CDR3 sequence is CASSLTERTEAFF. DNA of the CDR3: TGCGCCAGCAGCTTAACGGAAAGAACTGAAGCTTTCTTT.

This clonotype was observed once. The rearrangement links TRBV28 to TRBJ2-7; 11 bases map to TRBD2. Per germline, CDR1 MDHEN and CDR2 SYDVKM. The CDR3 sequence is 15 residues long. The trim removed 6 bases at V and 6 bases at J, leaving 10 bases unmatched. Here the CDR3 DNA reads TGTGCCAGCAGCTTGCTTACTAGCGGGAGTAGCGAGCAGTACTTC. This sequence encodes CASSLLTSGSSEQYF.

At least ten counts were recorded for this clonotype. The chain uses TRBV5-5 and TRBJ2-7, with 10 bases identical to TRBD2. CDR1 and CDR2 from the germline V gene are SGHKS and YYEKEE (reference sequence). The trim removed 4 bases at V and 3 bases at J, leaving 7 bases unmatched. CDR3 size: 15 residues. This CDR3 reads CASSPLAGVVYEQYF. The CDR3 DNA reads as TGTGCCAGCAGCCCCCTAGCGGGGGTGGTCTACGAGCAGTACTTC.

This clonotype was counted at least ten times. CDR3 DNA: TGTGCCAGCAGCTTAGCTACAGGGAAAGATGGTCAGCCCCAGCATTTT. Amino acid sequence: CASSLATGKDGQPQHF. The V and J genes are TRBV7-8 and TRBJ1-5; maybe TRBD1 (6 bases). V was clipped by 0 bases and J by 6 bases, with 15 bases between them. CDR1 is SGHVS and CDR2 is FQNEAQ in the germline V gene. This CDR3 contains 16 residues.

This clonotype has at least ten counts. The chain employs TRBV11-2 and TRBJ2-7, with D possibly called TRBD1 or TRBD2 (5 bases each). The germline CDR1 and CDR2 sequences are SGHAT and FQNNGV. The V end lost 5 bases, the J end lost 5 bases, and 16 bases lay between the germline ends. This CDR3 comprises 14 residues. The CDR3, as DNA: TGTGCCAGCAGCCGAACCGGGACGGACAACGAGCAGTACTTC. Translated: CASSRTGTDNEQYF.

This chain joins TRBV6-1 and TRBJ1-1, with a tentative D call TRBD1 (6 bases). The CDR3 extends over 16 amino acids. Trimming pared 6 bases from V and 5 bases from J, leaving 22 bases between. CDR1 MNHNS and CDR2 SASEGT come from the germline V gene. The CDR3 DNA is TGTGCCAGCAGCTCCAACAGGGCAGGGAAGGGTACTGAAGCTTTCTTT. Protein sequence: CASSSNRAGKGTEAFF.

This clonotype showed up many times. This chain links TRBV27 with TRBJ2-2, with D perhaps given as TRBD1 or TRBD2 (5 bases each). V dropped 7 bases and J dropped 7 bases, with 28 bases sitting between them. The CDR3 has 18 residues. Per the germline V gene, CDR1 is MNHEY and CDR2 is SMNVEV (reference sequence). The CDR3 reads CASTPIPPARGFGGELFF. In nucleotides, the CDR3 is TGTGCCAGCACCCCCATTCCCCCGGCGAGGGGCTTTGGCGGGGAGCTGTTTTTT.

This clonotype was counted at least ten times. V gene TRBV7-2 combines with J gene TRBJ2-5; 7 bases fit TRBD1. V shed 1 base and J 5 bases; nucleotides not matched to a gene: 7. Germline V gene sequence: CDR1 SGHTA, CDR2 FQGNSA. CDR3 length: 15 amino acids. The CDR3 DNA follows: TGTGCCAGCAGCTTAGTTCCAGGGGGATGGGAGACCCAGTACTTC. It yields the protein CASSLVPGGWETQYF.

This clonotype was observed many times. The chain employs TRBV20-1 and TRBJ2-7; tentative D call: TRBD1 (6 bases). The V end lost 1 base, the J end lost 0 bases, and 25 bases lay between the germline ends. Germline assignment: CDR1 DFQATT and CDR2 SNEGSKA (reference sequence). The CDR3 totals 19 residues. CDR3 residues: CSARGFRGYPYRSSYEQYF. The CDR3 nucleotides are TGCAGTGCTAGAGGGTTCAGGGGATACCCTTACCGAAGCTCCTACGAGCAGTACTTC.

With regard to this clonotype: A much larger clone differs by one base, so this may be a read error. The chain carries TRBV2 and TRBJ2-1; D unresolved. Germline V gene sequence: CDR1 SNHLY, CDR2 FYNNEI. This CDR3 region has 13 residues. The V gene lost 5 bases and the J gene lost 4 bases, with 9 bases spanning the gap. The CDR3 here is CASSPVSYNEQFF. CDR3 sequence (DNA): TGTGCCAGCAGTCCCGTCTCTTACAATGAGCAGTTCTTC.

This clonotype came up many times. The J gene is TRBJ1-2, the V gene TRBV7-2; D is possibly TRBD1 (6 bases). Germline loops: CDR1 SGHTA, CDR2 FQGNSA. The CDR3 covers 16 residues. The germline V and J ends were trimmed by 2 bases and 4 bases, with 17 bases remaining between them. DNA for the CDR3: TGTGCCAGCAGCTTAAGAGTGGGGGCCAGGGGCTATGGCTACACCTTC. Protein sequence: CASSLRVGARGYGYTF.

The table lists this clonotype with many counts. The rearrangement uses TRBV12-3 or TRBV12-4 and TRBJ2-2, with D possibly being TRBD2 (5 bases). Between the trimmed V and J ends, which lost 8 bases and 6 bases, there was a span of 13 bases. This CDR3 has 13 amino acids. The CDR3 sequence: CASGSGLAGELFF. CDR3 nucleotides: TGTGCCAGCGGCTCAGGACTCGCCGGGGAGCTGTTTTTT.